This TCR beta chain came from a study of spatial heterogeneity in lung cancer. Unique molecular identifiers, one per molecule, were present on every TCR cDNA molecule. TCRdb itself ran the 5' RACE reads through MiXCR, one entry per CDR3 protein. The sample contains about 45,000 distinct CDR3 sequences, roughly 12% of which appear only once. There are 14 residues in the CDR3. Trimming at V came to 6 bases and at J to 1 base, leaving 5 bases not matched to a gene. CDR1 and CDR2 (germline): SGHAT, FQNNGV. Time point here: sample taken at primary tumor resection. The authors sequenced whole RNA from tumor, nontumor lung or frozen PBMC without sorting. The cohort: under 80 early-stage, untreated non-small cell lung cancer patients.

The source was PBMCs, collected at surgery. V is TRBV11-2 and J is TRBJ2-5; TRBD1 matches at 7 bases. The TCR was taken from a female donor with early-stage non-small cell lung cancer. CDR3 in amino acids: CASRLTGAQETQYF. The CDR3 nucleotides are TGTGCCAGCAGGTTAACAGGGGCCCAAGAGACCCAGTACTTC.